This T cell receptor (beta chain) was recorded in a study of shared clonotypes between healthy human individuals. TCRdb keeps only in-frame clones here, not all; method: immunoSEQ multiplex PCR. Of some 2.4 million clones in the sample, 93% were seen once. The germline CDR1 and CDR2 sequences are MGHRA and YSYEKL. Trimming pared 2 bases from V and 2 bases from J, leaving 10 bases between. CDR3 length: 14 residues. Specimen: naive CD4+ T cells from PBMCs. The subset: CD45RA+ positively selected. This receptor was identified in a man younger than 30 in good health. Some clones in this sample may be carry-over from other donors' samples. The chain carries TRBV4-1 and TRBJ2-7; D uncertain. CDR3 sequence: CASSQMGHTYEQYF. CDR3 bases: TGCGCCAGCAGCCAAATGGGCCATACCTACGAGCAGTACTTC.